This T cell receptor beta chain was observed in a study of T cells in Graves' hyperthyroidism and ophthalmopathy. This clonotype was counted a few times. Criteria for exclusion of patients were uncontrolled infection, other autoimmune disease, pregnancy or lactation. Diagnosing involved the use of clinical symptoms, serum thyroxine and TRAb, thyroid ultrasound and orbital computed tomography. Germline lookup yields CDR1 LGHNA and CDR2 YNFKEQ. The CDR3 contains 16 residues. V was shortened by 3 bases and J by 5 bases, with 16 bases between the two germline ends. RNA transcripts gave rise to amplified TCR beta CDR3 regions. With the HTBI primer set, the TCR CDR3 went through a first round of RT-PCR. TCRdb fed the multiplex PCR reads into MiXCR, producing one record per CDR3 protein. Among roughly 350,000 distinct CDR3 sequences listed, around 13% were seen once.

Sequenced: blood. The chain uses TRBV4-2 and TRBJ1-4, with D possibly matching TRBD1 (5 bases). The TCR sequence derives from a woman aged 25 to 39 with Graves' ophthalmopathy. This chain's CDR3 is CASSQAPRGPNEKLFF. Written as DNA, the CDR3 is TGTGCCAGCAGCCAGGCACCACGGGGACCCAATGAAAAACTGTTTTTT.